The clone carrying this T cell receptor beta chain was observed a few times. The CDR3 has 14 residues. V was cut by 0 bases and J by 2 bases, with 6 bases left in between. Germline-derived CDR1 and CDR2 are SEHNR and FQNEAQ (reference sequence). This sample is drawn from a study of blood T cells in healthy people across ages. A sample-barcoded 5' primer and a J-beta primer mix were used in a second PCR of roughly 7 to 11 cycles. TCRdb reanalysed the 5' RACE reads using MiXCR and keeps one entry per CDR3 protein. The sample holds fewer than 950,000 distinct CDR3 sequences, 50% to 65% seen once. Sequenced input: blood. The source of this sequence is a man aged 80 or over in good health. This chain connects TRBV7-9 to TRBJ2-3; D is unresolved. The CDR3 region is CASSLATFTDTQYF. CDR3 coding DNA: TGTGCCAGCAGCTTAGCCACCTTCACAGATACGCAGTATTTT.